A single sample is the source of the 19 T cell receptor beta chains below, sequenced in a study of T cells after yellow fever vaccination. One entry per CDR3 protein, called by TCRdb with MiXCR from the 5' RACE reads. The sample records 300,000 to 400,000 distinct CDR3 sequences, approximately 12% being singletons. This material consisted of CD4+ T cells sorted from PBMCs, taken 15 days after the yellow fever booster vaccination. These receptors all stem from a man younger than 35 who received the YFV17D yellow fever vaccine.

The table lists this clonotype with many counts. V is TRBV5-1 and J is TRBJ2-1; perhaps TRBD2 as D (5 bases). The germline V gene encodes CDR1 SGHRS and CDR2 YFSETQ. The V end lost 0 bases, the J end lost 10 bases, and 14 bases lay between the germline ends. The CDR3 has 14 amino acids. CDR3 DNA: TGCGCCAGCAGCTTGGAGGCCGCGGAGCGGGAGCAGTTCTTC. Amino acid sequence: CASSLEAAEREQFF.

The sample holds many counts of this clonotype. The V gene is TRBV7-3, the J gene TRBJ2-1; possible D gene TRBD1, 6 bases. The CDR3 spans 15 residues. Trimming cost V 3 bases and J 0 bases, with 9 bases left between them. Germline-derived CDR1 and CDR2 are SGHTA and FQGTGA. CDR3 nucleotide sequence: TGTGCCAGCAGCTTGCAGGGGAGCTCCTACAATGAGCAGTTCTTC. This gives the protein CASSLQGSSYNEQFF.

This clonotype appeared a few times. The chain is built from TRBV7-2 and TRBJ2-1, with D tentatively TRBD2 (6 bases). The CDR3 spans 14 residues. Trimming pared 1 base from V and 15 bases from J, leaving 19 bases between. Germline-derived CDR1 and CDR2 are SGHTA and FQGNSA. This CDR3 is CASSLVAPGLHLFF. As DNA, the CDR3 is TGTGCCAGCAGCTTAGTGGCGCCGGGACTCCACCTGTTCTTC.

CDR3 residues: CASRGTARGEQFF. CDR3 DNA: TGTGCCAGCCGGGGGACTGCCAGGGGGGAGCAGTTCTTC. This chain joins TRBV2 and TRBJ2-1, with a weak D call TRBD1 (7 bases). The V gene's germline CDR1 is SNHLY and CDR2 FYNNEI. The V and J ends lost 8 bases and 10 bases respectively, with 18 bases between them. This CDR3 is 13 amino acids long.

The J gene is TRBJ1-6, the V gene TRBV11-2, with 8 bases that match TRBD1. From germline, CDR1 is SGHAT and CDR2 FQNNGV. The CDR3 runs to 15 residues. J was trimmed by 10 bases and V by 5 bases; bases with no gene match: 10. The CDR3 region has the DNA TGTGCCAGCAGCGAAAGCGACAGGGGAAAATCACCCCTCCACTTT. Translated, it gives CASSESDRGKSPLHF.

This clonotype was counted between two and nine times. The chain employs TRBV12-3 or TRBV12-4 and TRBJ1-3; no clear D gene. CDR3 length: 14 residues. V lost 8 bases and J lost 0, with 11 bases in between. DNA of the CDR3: TGTGCCAGCGGAGCGCCCAGCTCTGGAAACACCATATATTTT. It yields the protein CASGAPSSGNTIYF.

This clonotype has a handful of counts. This CDR3 is CASSLEGTQNTGELFF. CDR3 nucleotides: TGTGCCAGCAGCTTAGAAGGGACACAGAACACCGGGGAGCTGTTTTTT. The chain links TRBV7-6 to TRBJ2-2; TRBD1 might be the D (6 bases). This CDR3 contains 16 residues. Germline loops: CDR1 SGHVS, CDR2 FNYEAQ. V was pared by 1 base and J by 1 base, with 10 bases between.

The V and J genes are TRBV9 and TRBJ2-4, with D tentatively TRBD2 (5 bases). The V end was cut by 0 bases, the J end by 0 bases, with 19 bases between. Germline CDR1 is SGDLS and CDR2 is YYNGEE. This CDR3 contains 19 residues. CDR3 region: CASSVDPGRHDLAKNIQYF. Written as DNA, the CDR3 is TGTGCCAGCAGCGTAGACCCGGGAAGACACGACCTAGCCAAAAACATTCAGTACTTC.

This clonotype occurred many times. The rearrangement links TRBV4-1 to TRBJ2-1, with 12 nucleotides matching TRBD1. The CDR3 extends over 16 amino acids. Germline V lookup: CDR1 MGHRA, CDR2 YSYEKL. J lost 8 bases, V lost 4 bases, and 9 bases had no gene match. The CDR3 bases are TGCGCCAGCAGCCTCCTTCCGGGACAGGGGGCGCATGAGCAGTTCTTC. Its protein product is CASSLLPGQGAHEQFF.

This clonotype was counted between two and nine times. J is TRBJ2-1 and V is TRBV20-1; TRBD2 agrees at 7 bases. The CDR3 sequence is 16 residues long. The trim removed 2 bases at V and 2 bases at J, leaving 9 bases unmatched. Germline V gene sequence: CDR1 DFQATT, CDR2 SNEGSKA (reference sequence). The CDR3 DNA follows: TGCAGTGCTAGACCTGGCTGGGCGGGAGCCTACAATGAGCAGTTCTTC. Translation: CSARPGWAGAYNEQFF.

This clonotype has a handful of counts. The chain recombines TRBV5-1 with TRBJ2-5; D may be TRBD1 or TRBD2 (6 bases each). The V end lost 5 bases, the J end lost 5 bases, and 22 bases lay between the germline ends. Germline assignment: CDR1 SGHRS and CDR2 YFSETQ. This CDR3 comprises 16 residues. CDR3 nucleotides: TGCGCCAGCAGTCTGGCGGTCTCGGGGGCTGGGGAGACCCAGTACTTC. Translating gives CASSLAVSGAGETQYF. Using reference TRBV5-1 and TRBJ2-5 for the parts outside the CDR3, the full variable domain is KAGVTQTPRYLIKTRGQQVTLSCSPISGHRSVSWYQQTPGQGLQFLFEYFSETQRNKGNFPGRFSGRQFSNSRSEMNVSTLELGDSALYLCASSLAVSGAGETQYFGPGTRLLVL.

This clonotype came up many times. The CDR3 region is CSARDEGGQETQYF. As DNA, the CDR3 is TGCAGTGCTAGAGATGAGGGGGGACAAGAGACCCAGTACTTC. The V and J genes are TRBV20-1 and TRBJ2-5, with D perhaps TRBD1 or TRBD2 (6 bases each). CDR3 length equals 14 residues. V was trimmed by 0 bases and J by 2 bases, leaving 10 bases between them. Germline assignment: CDR1 DFQATT and CDR2 SNEGSKA (reference sequence).

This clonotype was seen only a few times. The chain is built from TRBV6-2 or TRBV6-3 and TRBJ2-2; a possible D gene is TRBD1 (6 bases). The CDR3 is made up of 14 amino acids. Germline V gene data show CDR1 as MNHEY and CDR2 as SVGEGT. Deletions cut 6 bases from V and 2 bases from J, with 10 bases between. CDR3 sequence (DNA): TGTGCCAGCAGATGGACAGTTAACACCGGGGAGCTGTTTTTT. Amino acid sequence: CASRWTVNTGELFF.

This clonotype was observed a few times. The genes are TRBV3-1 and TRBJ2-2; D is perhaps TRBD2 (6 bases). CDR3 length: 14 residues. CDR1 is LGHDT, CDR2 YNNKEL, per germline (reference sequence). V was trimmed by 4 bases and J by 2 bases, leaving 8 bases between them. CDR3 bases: TGTGCCAGCAGCCTAGCGGTAAACACCGGGGAGCTGTTTTTT. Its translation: CASSLAVNTGELFF.

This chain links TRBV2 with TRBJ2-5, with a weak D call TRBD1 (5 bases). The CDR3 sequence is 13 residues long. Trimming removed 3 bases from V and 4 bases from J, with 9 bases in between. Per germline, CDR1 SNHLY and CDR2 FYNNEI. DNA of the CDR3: TGTGCCAGCAGTGACCCCAGGGTAGAGACCCAGTACTTC. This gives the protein CASSDPRVETQYF.

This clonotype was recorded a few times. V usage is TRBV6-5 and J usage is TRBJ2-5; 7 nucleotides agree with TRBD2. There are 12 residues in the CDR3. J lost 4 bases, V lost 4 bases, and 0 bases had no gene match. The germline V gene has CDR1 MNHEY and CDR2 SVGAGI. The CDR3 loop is CASSWEGETQYF. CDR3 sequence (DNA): TGTGCCAGCAGTTGGGAGGGAGAGACCCAGTACTTC.

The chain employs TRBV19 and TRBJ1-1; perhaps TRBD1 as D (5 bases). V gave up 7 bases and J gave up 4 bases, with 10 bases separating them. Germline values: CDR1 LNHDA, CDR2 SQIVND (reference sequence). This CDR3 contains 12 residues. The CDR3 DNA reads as TGTGCCAGTAAGGGCAGGGTCACTGAAGCTTTCTTT. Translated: CASKGRVTEAFF. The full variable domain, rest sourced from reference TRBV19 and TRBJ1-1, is DGGITQSPKYLFRKEGQNVTLSCEQNLNHDAMYWYRQDPGQGLRLIYYSQIVNDFQKGDIAEGYSVSREKKESFPLTVTSAQKNPTAFYLCASKGRVTEAFFGQGTRLTVV.

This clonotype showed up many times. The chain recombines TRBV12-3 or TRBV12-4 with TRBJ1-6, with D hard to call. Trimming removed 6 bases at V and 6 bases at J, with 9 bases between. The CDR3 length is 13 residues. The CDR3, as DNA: TGTGCCAGCAGCCCCCAGGTTAATTCACCCCTCCACTTT. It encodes CASSPQVNSPLHF.

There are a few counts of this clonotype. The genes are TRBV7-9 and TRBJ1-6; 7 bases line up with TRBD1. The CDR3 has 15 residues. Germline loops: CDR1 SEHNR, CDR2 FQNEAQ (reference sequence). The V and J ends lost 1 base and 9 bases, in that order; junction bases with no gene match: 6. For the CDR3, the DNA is TGTGCCAGCAGCTTAGGGAGACAGGGTAGTTCACCCCTCCACTTT. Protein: CASSLGRQGSSPLHF.